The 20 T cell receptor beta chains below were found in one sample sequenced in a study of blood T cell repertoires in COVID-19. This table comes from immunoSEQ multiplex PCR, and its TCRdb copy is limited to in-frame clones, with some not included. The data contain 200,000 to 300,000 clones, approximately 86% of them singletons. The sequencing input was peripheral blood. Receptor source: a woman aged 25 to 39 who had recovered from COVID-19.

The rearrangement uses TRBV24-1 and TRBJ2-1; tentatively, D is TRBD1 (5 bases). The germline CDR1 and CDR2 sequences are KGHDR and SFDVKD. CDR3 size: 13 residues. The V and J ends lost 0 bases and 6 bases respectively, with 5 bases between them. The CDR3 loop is CATSDLQGNEQFF. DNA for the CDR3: TGTGCCACCAGTGATTTGCAGGGCAATGAGCAGTTCTTC.

CDR3 coding DNA: TGTGCCAGCAGCCAAGGGTTTCGGACAGCCTCCTACAATGAGCAGTTCTTC. Translating gives CASSQGFRTASYNEQFF. The rearrangement uses TRBV4-2 and TRBJ2-1, with D possibly TRBD1 on 6 matching bases. The CDR3 loop spans 17 amino acids. Per the germline V gene, CDR1 is LGHNA and CDR2 is YNFKEQ. V was pared by 1 base and J by 0 bases, with 13 bases between.

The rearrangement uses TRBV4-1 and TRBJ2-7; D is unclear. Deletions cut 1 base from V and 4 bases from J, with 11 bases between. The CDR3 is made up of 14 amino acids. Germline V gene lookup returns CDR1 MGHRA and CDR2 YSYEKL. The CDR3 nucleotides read TGCGCCAGCAGCCAAGTCGGCGGCCTATACGAGCAGTACTTC. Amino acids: CASSQVGGLYEQYF.

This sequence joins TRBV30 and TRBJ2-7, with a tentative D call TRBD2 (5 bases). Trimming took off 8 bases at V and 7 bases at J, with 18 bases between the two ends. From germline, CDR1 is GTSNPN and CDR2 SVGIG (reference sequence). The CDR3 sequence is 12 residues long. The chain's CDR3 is CALRTGLREQYF. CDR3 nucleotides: TGTGCCCTCCGGACTGGGCTGAGGGAGCAGTACTTC.

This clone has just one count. The CDR3 loop is CASSRDSQNWDGYTF. The CDR3 DNA follows: TGTGCCAGCAGCCGGGACAGTCAAAACTGGGATGGCTACACCTTC. The V and J genes are TRBV6-4 and TRBJ1-2; 7 bases match TRBD1. The CDR3 extends over 15 amino acids. The junction had 13 bases not matched to a gene; V was cut back by 6 bases and J by 6 bases. In germline, CDR1 is MRHNA, CDR2 SNTAGT.

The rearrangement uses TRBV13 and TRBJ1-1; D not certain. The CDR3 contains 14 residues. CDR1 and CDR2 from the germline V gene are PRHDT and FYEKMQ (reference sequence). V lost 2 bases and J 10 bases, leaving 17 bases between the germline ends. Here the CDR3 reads CASSLSLSSGGAFF. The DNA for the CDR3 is TGTGCCAGCAGCTTAAGTCTAAGTTCGGGTGGAGCTTTCTTT. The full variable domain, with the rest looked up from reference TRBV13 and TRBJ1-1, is AAGVIQSPRHLIKEKRETATLKCYPIPRHDTVYWYQQGPGQDPQFLISFYEKMQSDKGSIPDRFSAQQFSDYHSELNMSSLELGDSALYFCASSLSLSSGGAFFGQGTRLTVV.

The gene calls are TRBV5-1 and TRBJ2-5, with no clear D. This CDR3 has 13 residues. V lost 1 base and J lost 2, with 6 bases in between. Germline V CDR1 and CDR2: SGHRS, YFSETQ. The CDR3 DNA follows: TGCGCCAGCAGCTTGCGTAGACAAGAGACCCAGTACTTC. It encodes CASSLRRQETQYF.

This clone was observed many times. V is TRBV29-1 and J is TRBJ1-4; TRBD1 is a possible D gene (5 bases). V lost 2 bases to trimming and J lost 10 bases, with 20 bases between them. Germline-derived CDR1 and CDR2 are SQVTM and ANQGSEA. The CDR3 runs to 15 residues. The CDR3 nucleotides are TGCAGCGTTGAAAGAGTCGGACCCCGGGGGAGAAAACTGTTTTTT. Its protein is CSVERVGPRGRKLFF.

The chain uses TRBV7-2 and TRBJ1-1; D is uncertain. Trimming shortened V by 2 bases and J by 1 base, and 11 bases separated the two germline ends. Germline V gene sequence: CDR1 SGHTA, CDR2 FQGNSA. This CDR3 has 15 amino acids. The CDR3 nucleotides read TGTGCCAGCAGCTTATTTAGACATCCGAACACTGAAGCTTTCTTT. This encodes CASSLFRHPNTEAFF.

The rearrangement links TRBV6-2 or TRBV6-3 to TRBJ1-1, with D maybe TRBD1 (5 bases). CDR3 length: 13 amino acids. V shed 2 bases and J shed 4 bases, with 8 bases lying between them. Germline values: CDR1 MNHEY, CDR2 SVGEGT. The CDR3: CASSYVGGTEAFF. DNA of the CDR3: TGTGCCAGCAGTTACGTGGGGGGCACTGAAGCTTTCTTT.

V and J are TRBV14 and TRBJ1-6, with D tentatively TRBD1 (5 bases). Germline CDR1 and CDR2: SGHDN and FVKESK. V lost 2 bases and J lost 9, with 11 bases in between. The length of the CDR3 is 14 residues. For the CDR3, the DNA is TGTGCCAGCAGCCAACGGGCAGGGCTTTCACCCCTCCACTTT. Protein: CASSQRAGLSPLHF.

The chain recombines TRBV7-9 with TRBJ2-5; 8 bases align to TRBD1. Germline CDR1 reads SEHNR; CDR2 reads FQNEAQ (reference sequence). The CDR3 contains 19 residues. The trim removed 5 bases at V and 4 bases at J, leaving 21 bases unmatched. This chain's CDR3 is CASSLRASGGQGGLETQYF. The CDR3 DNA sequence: TGTGCCAGCAGCCTAAGAGCATCAGGTGGACAGGGTGGTTTAGAGACCCAGTACTTC.

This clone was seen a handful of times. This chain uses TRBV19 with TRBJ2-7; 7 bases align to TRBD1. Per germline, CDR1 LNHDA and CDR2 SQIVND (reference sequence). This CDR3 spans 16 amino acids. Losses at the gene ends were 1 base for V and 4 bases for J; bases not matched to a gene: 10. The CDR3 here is CASSIAGTANAYEQYF. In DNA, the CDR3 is TGTGCCAGTAGTATAGCGGGGACAGCGAACGCGTACGAGCAGTACTTC. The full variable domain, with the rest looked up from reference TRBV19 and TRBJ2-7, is DGGITQSPKYLFRKEGQNVTLSCEQNLNHDAMYWYRQDPGQGLRLIYYSQIVNDFQKGDIAEGYSVSREKKESFPLTVTSAQKNPTAFYLCASSIAGTANAYEQYFGPGTRLTVT.

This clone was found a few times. The DNA of the CDR3 is TGTGCCAGCAGCGTGGTAGACTCTGGAAACACCATATATTTT. This gives the protein CASSVVDSGNTIYF. The chain has TRBV9 and TRBJ1-3; D is undetermined. The germline V gene has CDR1 SGDLS and CDR2 YYNGEE. This CDR3 is built from 14 residues. V lost 2 bases and J 0 bases, leaving 6 bases between the germline ends. Filled out from reference TRBV9 and TRBJ1-3, the complete variable domain reads DSGVTQTPKHLITATGQRVTLRCSPRSGDLSVYWYQQSLDQGLQFLIQYYNGEERAKGNILERFSAQQFPDLHSELNLSSLELGDSALYFCASSVVDSGNTIYFGEGSWLTVV.

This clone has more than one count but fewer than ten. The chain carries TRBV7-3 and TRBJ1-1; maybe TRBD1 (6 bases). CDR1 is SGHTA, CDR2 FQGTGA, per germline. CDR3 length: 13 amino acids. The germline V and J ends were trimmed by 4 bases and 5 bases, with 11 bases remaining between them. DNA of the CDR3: TGTGCCAGCAGCTCATTACAGGGAACTGAAGCTTTCTTT. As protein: CASSSLQGTEAFF. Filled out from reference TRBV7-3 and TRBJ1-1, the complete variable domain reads GAGVSQTPSNKVTEKGKYVELRCDPISGHTALYWYRQSLGQGPEFLIYFQGTGAADDSGLPNDRFFAVRPEGSVSTLKIQRTERGDSAVYLCASSSLQGTEAFFGQGTRLTVV.

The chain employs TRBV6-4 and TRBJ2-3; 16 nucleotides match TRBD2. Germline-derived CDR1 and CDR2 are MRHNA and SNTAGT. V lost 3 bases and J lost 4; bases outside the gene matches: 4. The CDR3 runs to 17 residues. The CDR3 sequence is CASSEGTSGGASDTQYF. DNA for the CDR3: TGTGCCAGCAGTGAAGGGACTAGCGGGGGGGCTTCAGATACGCAGTATTTT.

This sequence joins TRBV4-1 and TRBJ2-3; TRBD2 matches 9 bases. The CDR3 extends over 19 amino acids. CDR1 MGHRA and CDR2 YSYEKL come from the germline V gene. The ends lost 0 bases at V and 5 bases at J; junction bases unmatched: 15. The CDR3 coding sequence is TGCGCCAGCAGCCAAGATAGCTTTGGCGGGGGGGCTTCTGGAGATACGCAGTATTTT. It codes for CASSQDSFGGGASGDTQYF.

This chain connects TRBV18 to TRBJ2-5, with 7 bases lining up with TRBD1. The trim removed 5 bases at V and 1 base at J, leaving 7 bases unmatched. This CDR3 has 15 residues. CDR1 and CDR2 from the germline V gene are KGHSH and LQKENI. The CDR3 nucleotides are TGTGCCAGCTCAATAAGGACAGGTGGCCAAGAGACCCAGTACTTC. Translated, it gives CASSIRTGGQETQYF.

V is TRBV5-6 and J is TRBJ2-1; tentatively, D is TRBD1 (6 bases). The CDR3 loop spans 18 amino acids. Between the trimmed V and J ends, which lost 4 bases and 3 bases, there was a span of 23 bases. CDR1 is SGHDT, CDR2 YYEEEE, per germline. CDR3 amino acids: CASSPGLGQGYDYNEQFF. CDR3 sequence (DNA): TGTGCCAGCAGCCCGGGGTTGGGCCAGGGGTATGACTACAATGAGCAGTTCTTC.

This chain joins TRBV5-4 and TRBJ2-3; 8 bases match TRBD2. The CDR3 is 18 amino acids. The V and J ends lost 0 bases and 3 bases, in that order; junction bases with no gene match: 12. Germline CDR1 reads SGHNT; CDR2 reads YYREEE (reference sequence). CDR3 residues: CASSLGRGVSPLTDTQYF. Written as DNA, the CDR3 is TGTGCCAGCAGCTTGGGGCGGGGGGTCTCTCCCTTAACAGATACGCAGTATTTT.